These T cell receptor beta chains were read from a single sample in a study of blood T cell repertoires in COVID-19. Method: immunoSEQ multiplex PCR; TCRdb's copy keeps in-frame clones and lacks some. Here the sample spans roughly 180,000 clones, 75% to 90% being singletons. The sample comprised peripheral blood. The receptor source for this set is a woman aged 60-70 years with acute or convalescent COVID-19. Both conserved end residues are part of each CDR3. Each record gives: J gene, clone size, V gene, D gene, CDR3 DNA, CDR3 protein. The D gene is left open where the match is weak. Not all rows give a size; the values are once, few, many and, for expanded clones, a class.

>TRBJ2-7|few|TRBV2|TRBD1
TGTGCCAACTCCCGGGACAGGGACTACGAGCAGTACTTC
CANSRDRDYEQYF
>TRBJ2-7|.|TRBV28|.
TGTGCCAGCAGTTTCAAAACAGGGATTAACCACGAGCAGTACTTC
CASSFKTGINHEQYF
>TRBJ2-5|.|TRBV18|.
TGTGCCAGCTCACCAGCTCGGGGGACGGAGACCCAGTACTTC
CASSPARGTETQYF
>TRBJ2-3|.|TRBV7-3|.
TGTGCCAGCAGCCTCCCGGACATCCTCACAGATACGCAGTATTTT
CASSLPDILTDTQYF
>TRBJ2-1|.|TRBV7-3|TRBD2
TGTGCCAGCAGCTTACAGGGACTAGCAAATGAGCAGTTCTTC
CASSLQGLANEQFF
>TRBJ2-3|.|TRBV24-1|TRBD2
TGTGCCACCAGTGTAGCGGGAGGGTACGCAGATACGCAGTATTTT
CATSVAGGYADTQYF
>TRBJ1-6|.|TRBV19|.
TGTGCCAGTAGTCAACGATGGGACACTTCACATAATTCACCCCTCCACTTT
CASSQRWDTSHNSPLHF
>TRBJ2-7|.|TRBV10-1|TRBD2
TGCGCCAGCAGTGAAGGACTAGGGTACGAGCAGTACTTC
CASSEGLGYEQYF
>TRBJ2-7|.|TRBV25-1|TRBD1
TGTGCCAGCGGAGACAGGGGGAGCGGCTACGAGCAGTACTTC
CASGDRGSGYEQYF
>TRBJ2-5|once|TRBV7-9|TRBD2
TGTGCCAGCAGCTTAGAAGGGGCTAGCGGGAGGGAAACCCAGTACTTC
CASSLEGASGRETQYF
>TRBJ2-3|.|TRBV28|TRBD2
TGTGCCAGCAGTTTGGGGGGGATGGGGACAGATACGCAGTATTTT
CASSLGGMGTDTQYF
>TRBJ1-6|.|TRBV6-5|.
TGTGCCAGCAGTTACGGCGGGACGAAGGGTTTTTCACCCCTCCACTTT
CASSYGGTKGFSPLHF
>TRBJ1-5|.|TRBV6-5|.
TGTGCCAGCAGTTACTCCACAGGACCGAATCAGCCCCAGCATTTT
CASSYSTGPNQPQHF
>TRBJ1-1|.|TRBV19|.
TGTGCCAGTAGTATAGATAGCTACACTGAAGCTTTCTTT
CASSIDSYTEAFF
>TRBJ2-3|.|TRBV15|.
TGTGCCACCAGCAGAGATCTTCAGGGGACCACAGATACGCAGTATTTT
CATSRDLQGTTDTQYF
>TRBJ1-1|.|TRBV6-1|.
TGTGCCAGCAGTGAAATGGGGTCAGGGCCCTCCACTGAAGCTTTCTTT
CASSEMGSGPSTEAFF
>TRBJ1-5|.|TRBV12-3/TRBV12-4|.
TGTGCCAGCAGCCCCTTGGGCGGGGGACCCCAGCATTTT
CASSPLGGGPQHF
>TRBJ1-2|.|TRBV3-1/TRBV3-2|.
TGTGCCAGCAGCACAACCCGAGGAGGGCGGGCTTCTAACTATGGCTACACCTTC
CASSTTRGGRASNYGYTF
>TRBJ2-1|.|TRBV7-9|TRBD2
TGTGCCAGCAGCCCCTGGACAGCGGGAGTAACCAATGAGCAGTTCTTC
CASSPWTAGVTNEQFF
>TRBJ1-2|.|TRBV7-9|TRBD1
TGTGCCAGCAGCACATACAGGGGGCAAGACTATGGCTACACCTTC
CASSTYRGQDYGYTF
>TRBJ2-1|.|TRBV11-2|.
TGTGCCAGCAGCTTAGGTAGGCTAGCAGGTGAGCAGTTCTTC
CASSLGRLAGEQFF
>TRBJ1-6|.|TRBV6-2/TRBV6-3|TRBD1
TGTGCCAGCAGTACTGACAGGGCCCGAAAGGATTCACCCCTCCACTTT
CASSTDRARKDSPLHF
>TRBJ2-3|.|TRBV11-3|.
TGTGCCAGCAGCTTAGTTGCAGGGGTCCCCCTTTTT
CASSLVAGVPLF
>TRBJ1-2|.|TRBV18|.
TGTGCCAGCTCACCACAGGCCCAGGGCGTTCGTGGCTACACCTTC
CASSPQAQGVRGYTF
>TRBJ1-5|.|TRBV24-1|.
TGTGCCACCAGTGAAGGGGAACATAGCAATCAGCCCCAGCATTTT
CATSEGEHSNQPQHF
>TRBJ1-6|.|TRBV2|TRBD1
TGTGCCAGCAGTGCGGACAGGACTCGTTCACCCCTCCACTTT
CASSADRTRSPLHF
>TRBJ2-3|.|TRBV5-1|TRBD2
TGCGCCAGCAGGGCAGCGGGAGGGCCTGGGGATACGCAGTATTTT
CASRAAGGPGDTQYF
>TRBJ2-1|.|TRBV3-1/TRBV3-2|TRBD2
TGTGCCAGCAGCCACCGGGGGGGGTCGAGAGATGAGCAGTTCTTC
CASSHRGGSRDEQFF
>TRBJ2-5|.|TRBV11-2|TRBD2
TGTGCCAGCAGCGGTCTGGGCGGGAGGAGAGAGACCCAGTACTTC
CASSGLGGRRETQYF
>TRBJ2-7|.|TRBV5-1|TRBD2
TGCGCCAGCAGCCCAAGCTCGGGACTAGCGGGAGGCTTAAGGTCCTACGAGCAGTACTTC
CASSPSSGLAGGLRSYEQYF
>TRBJ2-7|.|TRBV18|TRBD1
TGTGCCAGCTCTGGGGGACAGGCCTACGAGCAGTACTTC
CASSGGQAYEQYF
>TRBJ2-2|.|TRBV9|TRBD2
TGTGCCAGCAGCGTAGCAAGCGGGAACCCCGGGGAGCTGTTTTTT
CASSVASGNPGELFF
>TRBJ1-2|.|TRBV7-9|.
TGTGCCAGCAGCTTAGGAGGCGGGGGTAACTATGGCTACACCTTC
CASSLGGGGNYGYTF
>TRBJ2-7|.|TRBV12-3/TRBV12-4|.
TGTGCCAGCAGCACGGGACTGCCTTTCGAGCAGTACTTC
CASSTGLPFEQYF
>TRBJ1-2|.|TRBV19|TRBD1
TGTGCCAGTATCGCAGCCCCGGGACAGGGGAGGTATGGCTACACCTTC
CASIAAPGQGRYGYTF
>TRBJ1-1|.|TRBV5-1|TRBD1
TGCGCCAGCAGCTTGGGACAGGGTGGCACTGAAGCTTTCTTT
CASSLGQGGTEAFF
>TRBJ1-2|.|TRBV3-1/TRBV3-2|.
TGTGCCAGCAGCCAAGGGACACTGAGTGGCTACACCTTC
CASSQGTLSGYTF
>TRBJ1-2|.|TRBV6-1|.
TGTGCCAGCCATCATAAAAGGGAGATTAACTATGGCTACACCTTC
CASHHKREINYGYTF
>TRBJ1-3|.|TRBV19|.
TGTGCCAGTAGTATTTCAGCAGGGCCTGGAAACACCATATATTTT
CASSISAGPGNTIYF
>TRBJ2-1|.|TRBV7-9|.
TGTGCCAGCAGCTTAGGTGGGGCGCTGGGGGGTGAGCAGTTCTTC
CASSLGGALGGEQFF
>TRBJ1-2|.|TRBV29-1|.
TGCAGCGTTGACCCCCCTTCAGGGGATGGCTACACCTTC
CSVDPPSGDGYTF
>TRBJ2-5|.|TRBV3-1/TRBV3-2|TRBD2
TGTGCCAGCAGCCCAGGACTAGCGGGAGGAAGTGGAGGGAAAAAAGAGACCCAGTACTTC
CASSPGLAGGSGGKKETQYF
>TRBJ2-3|once|TRBV10-2|.
TGCGCCAGCCGGGTGGGCACAGATACGCAGTATTTT
CASRVGTDTQYF
>TRBJ1-3|.|TRBV19|.
TGTGCCAGCCACGGAGAGACTGGAAACACCATATATTTT
CASHGETGNTIYF